One sample yielded the 9 T cell receptor beta chains listed below, sequenced in a study of blood T cell repertoires in COVID-19. The table came from immunoSEQ multiplex PCR; TCRdb's copy has only in-frame clones and leaves some out. The sample lists fewer than 450,000 clones, 90% occurring once. The sequencing sample was made of PBMCs or T cells enriched from blood (not recorded which). These receptors were taken from a man younger than 30 who had recovered from COVID-19.

The rearrangement links TRBV11-2 to TRBJ1-3, with D perhaps matching TRBD1 (6 bases). Between the trimmed V and J ends, which lost 2 bases and 2 bases, there was a span of 16 bases. The CDR3 loop spans 17 amino acids. The germline V gene encodes CDR1 SGHAT and CDR2 FQNNGV. The CDR3 coding sequence is TGTGCCAGCAGCTTAAACTCAGGGGCAAGGGCTGGAAACACCATATATTTT. It specifies CASSLNSGARAGNTIYF.

The V call is TRBV5-4, the J call TRBJ2-7; D possibly corresponds to TRBD1 (5 bases). This CDR3 is built from 13 residues. V lost 1 base and J 1 base, leaving 6 bases between the germline ends. In germline, CDR1 is SGHNT, CDR2 YYREEE (reference sequence). The CDR3 is CASSLRGSYEQYF. The CDR3 DNA sequence: TGTGCCAGCAGCTTGAGGGGTTCCTACGAGCAGTACTTC.

This clone was detected a few times. The rearrangement uses TRBV2 and TRBJ1-6; D is unresolved. The germline CDR1 and CDR2 sequences are SNHLY and FYNNEI. The CDR3 contains 12 residues. The V gene lost 8 bases and the J gene lost 9 bases, with 11 bases spanning the gap. CDR3 loop: CASAPPVSPLHF. CDR3 bases: TGTGCCAGCGCACCCCCAGTTTCACCCCTCCACTTT.

The chain couples TRBV3-1 (or the pseudogene TRBV3-2) to TRBJ1-6; possibly TRBD1 for D (6 bases). The V and J ends lost 5 bases and 10 bases respectively, with 12 bases between them. Germline CDR1 and CDR2: LGHDT and YNNKEL (reference sequence). This CDR3 contains 13 residues. The CDR3 reads CASSSAGVSPLHF. The CDR3 nucleotides read TGTGCCAGCAGCTCGGCAGGGGTATCACCCCTCCACTTT.

V usage is TRBV7-9 and J usage is TRBJ1-5; D is unresolved. In germline, CDR1 is SEHNR, CDR2 FQNEAQ (reference sequence). Trimming took 2 bases from V and 4 from J, leaving 9 bases between them. The CDR3 length is 14 residues. CDR3: CASSLSGKNQPQHF. CDR3 nucleotides: TGTGCCAGCAGCTTATCGGGAAAAAATCAGCCCCAGCATTTT.

V gene TRBV7-3 combines with J gene TRBJ2-3; D is unclear. CDR3 size: 13 residues. Germline V gene sequence: CDR1 SGHTA, CDR2 FQGTGA. V shed 0 bases and J shed 3 bases, with 4 bases lying between them. CDR3 nucleotides: TGTGCCAGCAGCTTAACACAAACAGATACGCAGTATTTT. Its translation: CASSLTQTDTQYF.

The chain couples TRBV18 to TRBJ1-2; D not certain. The CDR3 has 15 amino acids. Germline values: CDR1 KGHSH, CDR2 LQKENI. Trimming removed 4 bases from V and 0 bases from J, with 12 bases in between. CDR3 bases: TGTGCCAGCTCACTGAGGGAAATTCCTAACTATGGCTACACCTTC. Protein: CASSLREIPNYGYTF.

The rearrangement uses TRBV9 and TRBJ2-1; 7 bases agree with TRBD2. The V segment lost 0 bases and the J segment 0 bases; nucleotides outside the gene matches: 9. This CDR3 contains 18 residues. Per germline, CDR1 SGDLS and CDR2 YYNGEE. The CDR3: CASSVGVSGWGSYNEQFF. In nucleotides, the CDR3 is TGTGCCAGCAGCGTAGGGGTTAGCGGGTGGGGCTCCTACAATGAGCAGTTCTTC.

The gene calls are TRBV12-5 and TRBJ1-3; TRBD1 matches 9 bases. The CDR3 contains 15 residues. V gave up 6 bases and J gave up 3 bases; unmatched junction bases: 6. CDR1 is LGHNT, CDR2 FRNRAP, per germline. CDR3 sequence (DNA): TGTGCTAGTGGCGGCGACAGGGGGTATGGAAACACCATATATTTT. Translation: CASGGDRGYGNTIYF.